This section outlines one TCR beta chain sequence together with its context. This entry comes from a study of blood T cell repertoires in COVID-19. Per the original methods: For nucleated cells, counts were estimated from reference gene primer amplification. This table comes from immunoSEQ multiplex PCR, and its TCRdb copy is limited to in-frame clones, with some not included. Clonal size and the V and J genes are those of that table, whereas D and trimming came from the DNA. Of roughly 240,000 clones listed, approximately 83% were seen once; the top ten hold just over 3%. Unmatched junction bases numbered 20, after V lost 4 bases and J lost 2 bases. This CDR3 is 19 amino acids long. From germline, CDR1 is SGHRS and CDR2 YFSETQ.

The clonotype comes from a woman aged 25 to 39 who had recovered from COVID-19. V gene TRBV5-1 combines with J gene TRBJ1-2, with 7 bases that match TRBD1. The sample was peripheral blood. CDR3 bases: TGCGCCAGCAGCGGGGCCGGCCCACAGGGGTTTGTAAAAAACTATGGCTACACCTTC. It codes for CASSGAGPQGFVKNYGYTF.